This record covers a single T cell receptor beta chain. Its matching antigen is unknown. The PCR contained 60 Vbeta and 13 Jbeta primers. Produced via immunoSEQ multiplex PCR; TCRdb's table is partial and in-frame only. The sample lists about 120,000 clones, 77% occurring once. These data come from a study of cytomegalovirus exposure and HLA in healthy donors. Study-level points and caveats: The authors later found TCR association rates varying by HLA locus, with DRB1 most and HLA-C fewest. Compared with the roughly 670-donor mean, an Asian-associated ancestry cluster reportedly had fewer N-insertions, according to a later analysis. A missense variant in DCLRE1C was later tied to TCR beta V- and J-gene trimming.

Trimming stripped 4 bases from V and 13 bases from J, with 21 bases between. Germline CDR1 SGHRS, CDR2 YFSETQ. The CDR3 loop spans 14 amino acids. The receptor's source is a human donor in good health. This rearrangement joins TRBV5-1 to TRBJ2-1, with a weak D call TRBD2 (6 bases). The source material was PBMCs. The CDR3 DNA sequence: TGCGCCAGCAGCGTCTCGGGACTCCCCCGCCCCCAGTTCTTC. Its translation: CASSVSGLPRPQFF.